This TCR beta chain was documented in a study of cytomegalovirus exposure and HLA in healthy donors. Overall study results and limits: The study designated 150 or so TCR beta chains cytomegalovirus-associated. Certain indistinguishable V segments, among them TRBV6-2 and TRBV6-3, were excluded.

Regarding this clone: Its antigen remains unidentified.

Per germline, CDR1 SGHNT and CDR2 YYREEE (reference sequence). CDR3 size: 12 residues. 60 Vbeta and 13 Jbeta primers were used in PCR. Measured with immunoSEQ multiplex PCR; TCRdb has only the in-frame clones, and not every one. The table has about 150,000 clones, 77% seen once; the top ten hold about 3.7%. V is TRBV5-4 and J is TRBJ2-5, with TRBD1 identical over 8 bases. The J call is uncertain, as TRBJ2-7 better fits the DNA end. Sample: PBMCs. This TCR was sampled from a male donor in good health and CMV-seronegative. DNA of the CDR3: TGTGCCAGCAGCGGACAGGGTTACGAGCAGTACTTC. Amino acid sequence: CASSGQGYEQYF.